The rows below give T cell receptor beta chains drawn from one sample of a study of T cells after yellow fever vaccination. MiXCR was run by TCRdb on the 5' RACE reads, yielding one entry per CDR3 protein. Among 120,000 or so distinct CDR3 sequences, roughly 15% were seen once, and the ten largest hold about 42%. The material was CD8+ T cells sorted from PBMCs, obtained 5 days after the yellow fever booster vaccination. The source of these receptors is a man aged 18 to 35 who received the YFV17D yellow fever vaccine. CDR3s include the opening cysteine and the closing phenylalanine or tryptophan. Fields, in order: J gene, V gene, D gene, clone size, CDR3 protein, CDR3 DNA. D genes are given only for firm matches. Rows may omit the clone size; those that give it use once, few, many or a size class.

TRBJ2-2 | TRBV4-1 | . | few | CASSQSGGELFF | TGCGCCAGCAGCCAGAGCGGCGGGGAGCTGTTTTTT
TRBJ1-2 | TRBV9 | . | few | CASSDDVVYGQLYGYTF | TGTGCCAGCAGCGACGACGTGGTGTACGGACAACTCTATGGCTACACCTTC
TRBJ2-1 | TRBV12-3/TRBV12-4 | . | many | CASSEPGRAHNEQFF | TGTGCCAGCAGTGAGCCGGGAAGAGCCCACAATGAGCAGTTCTTC
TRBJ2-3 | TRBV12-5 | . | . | CASGLPLSGLTDTQYF | TGTGCTAGTGGTTTGCCACTCTCGGGTTTAACAGATACGCAGTATTTT
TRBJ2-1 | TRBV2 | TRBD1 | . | CANRTGANNEQFF | TGTGCCAACAGGACAGGGGCGAACAATGAGCAGTTCTTC
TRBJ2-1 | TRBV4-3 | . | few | CASSLRLDRRDEQFF | TGCGCCAGCAGCCTGCGGCTCGACCGTAGGGATGAGCAGTTCTTC
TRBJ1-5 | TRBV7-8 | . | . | CASSGGEGDLSNQPQHF | TGTGCCAGCAGCGGGGGGGAAGGGGATCTGAGCAATCAGCCCCAGCATTTT
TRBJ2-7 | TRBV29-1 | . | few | CSAGDTYEQYF | TGCAGCGCTGGGGACACCTACGAGCAGTACTTC
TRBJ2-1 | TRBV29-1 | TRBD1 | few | CSADRGPAGSYNEQFF | TGCAGCGCGGACAGGGGGCCTGCGGGCTCCTACAATGAGCAGTTCTTC
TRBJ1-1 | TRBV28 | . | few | CASSLTGQNTEAFF | TGTGCCAGCAGTTTAACTGGACAAAACACTGAAGCTTTCTTT
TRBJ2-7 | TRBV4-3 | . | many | CASSQGLWTPYEQYF | TGCGCCAGCAGCCAAGGTCTATGGACACCCTACGAGCAGTACTTC
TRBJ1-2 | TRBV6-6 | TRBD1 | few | CASSYTPGQGAIGYTF | TGTGCCAGCAGTTACACACCGGGACAGGGGGCAATTGGCTACACCTTC